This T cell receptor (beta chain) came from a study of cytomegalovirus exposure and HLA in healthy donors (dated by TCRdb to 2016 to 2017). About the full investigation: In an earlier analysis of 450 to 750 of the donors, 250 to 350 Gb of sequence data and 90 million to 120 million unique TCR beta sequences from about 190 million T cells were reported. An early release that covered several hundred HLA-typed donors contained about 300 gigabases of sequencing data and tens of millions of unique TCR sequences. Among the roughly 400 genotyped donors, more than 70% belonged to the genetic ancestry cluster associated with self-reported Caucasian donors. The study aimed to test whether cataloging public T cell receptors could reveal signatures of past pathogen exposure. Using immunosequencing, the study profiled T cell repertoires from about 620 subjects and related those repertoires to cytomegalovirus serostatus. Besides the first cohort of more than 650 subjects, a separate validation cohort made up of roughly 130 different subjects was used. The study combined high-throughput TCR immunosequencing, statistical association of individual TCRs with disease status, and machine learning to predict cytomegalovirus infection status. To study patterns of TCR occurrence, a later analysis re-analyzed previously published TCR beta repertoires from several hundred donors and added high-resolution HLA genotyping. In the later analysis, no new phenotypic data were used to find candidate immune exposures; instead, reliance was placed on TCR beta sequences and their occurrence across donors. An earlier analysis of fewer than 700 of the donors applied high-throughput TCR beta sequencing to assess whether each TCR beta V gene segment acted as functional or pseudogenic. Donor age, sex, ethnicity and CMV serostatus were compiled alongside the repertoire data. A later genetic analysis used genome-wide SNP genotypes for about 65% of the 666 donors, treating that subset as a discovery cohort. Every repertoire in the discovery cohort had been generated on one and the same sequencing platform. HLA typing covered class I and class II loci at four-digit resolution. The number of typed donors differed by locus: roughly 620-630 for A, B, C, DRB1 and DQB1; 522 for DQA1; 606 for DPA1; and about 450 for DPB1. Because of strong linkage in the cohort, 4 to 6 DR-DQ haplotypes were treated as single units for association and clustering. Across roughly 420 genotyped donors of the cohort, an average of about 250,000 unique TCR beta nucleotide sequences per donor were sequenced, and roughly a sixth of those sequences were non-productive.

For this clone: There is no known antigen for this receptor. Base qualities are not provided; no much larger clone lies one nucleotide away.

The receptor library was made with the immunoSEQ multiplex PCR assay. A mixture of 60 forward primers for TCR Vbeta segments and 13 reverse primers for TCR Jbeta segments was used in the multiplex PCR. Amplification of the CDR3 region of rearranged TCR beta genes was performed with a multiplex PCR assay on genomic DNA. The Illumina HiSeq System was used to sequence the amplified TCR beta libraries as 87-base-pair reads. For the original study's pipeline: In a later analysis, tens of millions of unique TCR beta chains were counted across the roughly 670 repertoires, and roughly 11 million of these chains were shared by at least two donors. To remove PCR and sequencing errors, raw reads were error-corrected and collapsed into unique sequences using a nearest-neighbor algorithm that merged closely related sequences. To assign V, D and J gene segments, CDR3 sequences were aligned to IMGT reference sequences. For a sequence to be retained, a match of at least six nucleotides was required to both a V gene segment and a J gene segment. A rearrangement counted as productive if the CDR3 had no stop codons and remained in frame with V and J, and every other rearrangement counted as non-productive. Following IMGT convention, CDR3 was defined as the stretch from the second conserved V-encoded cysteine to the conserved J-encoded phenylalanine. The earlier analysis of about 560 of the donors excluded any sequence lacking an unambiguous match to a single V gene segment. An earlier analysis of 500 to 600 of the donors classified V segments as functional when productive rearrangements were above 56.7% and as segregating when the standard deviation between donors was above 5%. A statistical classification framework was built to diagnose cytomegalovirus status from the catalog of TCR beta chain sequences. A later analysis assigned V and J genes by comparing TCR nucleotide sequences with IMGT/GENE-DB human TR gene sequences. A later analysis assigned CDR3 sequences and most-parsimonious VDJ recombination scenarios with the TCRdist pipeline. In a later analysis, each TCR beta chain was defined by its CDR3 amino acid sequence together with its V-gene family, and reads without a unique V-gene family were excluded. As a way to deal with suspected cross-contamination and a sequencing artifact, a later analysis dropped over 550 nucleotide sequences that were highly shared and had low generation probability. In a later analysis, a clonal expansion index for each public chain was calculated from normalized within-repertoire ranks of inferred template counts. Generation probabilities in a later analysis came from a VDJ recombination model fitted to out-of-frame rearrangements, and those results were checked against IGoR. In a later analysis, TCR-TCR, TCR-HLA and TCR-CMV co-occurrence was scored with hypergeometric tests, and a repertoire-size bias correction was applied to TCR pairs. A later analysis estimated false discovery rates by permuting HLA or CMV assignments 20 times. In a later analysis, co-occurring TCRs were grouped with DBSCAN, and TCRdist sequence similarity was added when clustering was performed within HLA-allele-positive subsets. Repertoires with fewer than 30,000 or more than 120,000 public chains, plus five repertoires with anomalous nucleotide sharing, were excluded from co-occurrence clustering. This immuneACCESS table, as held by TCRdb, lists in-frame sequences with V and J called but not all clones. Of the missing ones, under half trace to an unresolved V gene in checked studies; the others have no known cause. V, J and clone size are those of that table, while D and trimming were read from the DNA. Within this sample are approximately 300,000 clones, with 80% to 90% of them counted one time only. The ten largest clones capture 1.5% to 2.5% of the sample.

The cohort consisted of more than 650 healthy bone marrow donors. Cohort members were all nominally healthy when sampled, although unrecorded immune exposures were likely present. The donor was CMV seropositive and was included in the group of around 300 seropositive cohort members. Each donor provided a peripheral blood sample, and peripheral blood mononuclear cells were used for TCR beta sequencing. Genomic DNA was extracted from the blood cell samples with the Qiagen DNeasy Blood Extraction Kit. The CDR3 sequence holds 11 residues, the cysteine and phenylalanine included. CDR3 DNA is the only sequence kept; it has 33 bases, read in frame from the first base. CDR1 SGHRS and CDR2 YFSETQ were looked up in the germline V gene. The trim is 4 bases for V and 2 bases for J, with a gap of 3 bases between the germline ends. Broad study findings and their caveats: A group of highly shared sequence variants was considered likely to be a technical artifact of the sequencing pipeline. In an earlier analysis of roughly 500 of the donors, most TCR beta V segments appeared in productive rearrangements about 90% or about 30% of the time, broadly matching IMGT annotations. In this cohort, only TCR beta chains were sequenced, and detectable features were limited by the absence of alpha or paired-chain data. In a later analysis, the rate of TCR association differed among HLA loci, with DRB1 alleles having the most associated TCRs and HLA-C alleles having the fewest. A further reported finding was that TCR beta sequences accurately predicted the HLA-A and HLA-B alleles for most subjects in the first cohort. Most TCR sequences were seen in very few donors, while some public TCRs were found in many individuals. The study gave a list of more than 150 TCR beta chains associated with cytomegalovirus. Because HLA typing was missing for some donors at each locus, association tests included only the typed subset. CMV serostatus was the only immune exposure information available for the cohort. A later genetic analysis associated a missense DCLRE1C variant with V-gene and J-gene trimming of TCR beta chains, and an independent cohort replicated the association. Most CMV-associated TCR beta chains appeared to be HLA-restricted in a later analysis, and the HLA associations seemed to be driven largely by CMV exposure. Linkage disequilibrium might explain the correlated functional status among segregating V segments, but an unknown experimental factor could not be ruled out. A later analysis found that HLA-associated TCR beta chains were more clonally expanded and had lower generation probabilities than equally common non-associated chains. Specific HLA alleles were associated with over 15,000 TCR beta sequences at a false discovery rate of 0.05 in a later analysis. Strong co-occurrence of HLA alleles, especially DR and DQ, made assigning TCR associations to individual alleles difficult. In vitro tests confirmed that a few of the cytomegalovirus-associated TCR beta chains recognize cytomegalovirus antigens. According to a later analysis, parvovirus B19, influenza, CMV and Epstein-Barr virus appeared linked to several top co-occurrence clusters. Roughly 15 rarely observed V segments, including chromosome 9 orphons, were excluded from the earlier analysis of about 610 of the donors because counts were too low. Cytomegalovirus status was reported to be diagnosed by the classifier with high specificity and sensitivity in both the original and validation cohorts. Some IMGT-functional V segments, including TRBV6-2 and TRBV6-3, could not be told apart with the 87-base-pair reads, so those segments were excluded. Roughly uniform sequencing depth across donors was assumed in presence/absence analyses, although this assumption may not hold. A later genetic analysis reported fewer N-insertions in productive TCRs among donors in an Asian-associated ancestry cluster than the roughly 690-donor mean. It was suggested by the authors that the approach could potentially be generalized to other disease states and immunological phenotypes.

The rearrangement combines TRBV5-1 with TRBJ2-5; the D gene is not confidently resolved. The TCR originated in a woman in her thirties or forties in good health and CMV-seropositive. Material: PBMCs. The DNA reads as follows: TGCGCCAGCAGCGTACAAGAGACCCAGTACTTC. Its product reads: CASSVQETQYF. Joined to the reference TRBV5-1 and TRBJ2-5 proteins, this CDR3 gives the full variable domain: KAGVTQTPRYLIKTRGQQVTLSCSPISGHRSVSWYQQTPGQGLQFLFEYFSETQRNKGNFPGRFSGRQFSNSRSEMNVSTLELGDSALYLCASSVQETQYFGPGTRLLVL.